Listed here are 20 T cell receptor beta chains from one sample, sequenced in a study of esophageal squamous cell carcinoma under preoperative chemotherapy. Time point meaning: after preoperative PTX-NDP chemotherapy. One entry per CDR3 protein, called by TCRdb with MiXCR from the PCR reads. The table has about 9,300 distinct CDR3 sequences, approximately 48% seen once. This specimen was taken from a patient given preoperative chemotherapy. The receptors come from a human donor with esophageal squamous cell carcinoma. The donor label of this sample is uncertain.

Remarks on this clonotype: Given a much more abundant clone one base away, this may be a read error. CDR3 sequence reads: CASSLVVGSGIGETQFF. CDR3 coding DNA: TGTGCCAGCAGCTTAGTGGTTGGTAGCGGGATTGGGGAGACCCAGTTCTTC. The genes are TRBV11-2 and TRBJ2-7, with TRBD2 matching 8 bases. The J call may be incorrect, as the DNA end agrees better with TRBJ2-1. The germline V gene encodes CDR1 SGHAT and CDR2 FQNNGV. The CDR3 sequence is 17 residues long.

V is TRBV5-1 and J is TRBJ2-5; D uncertain. This CDR3 comprises 13 residues. V lost 0 bases and J 3 bases, leaving 6 bases between the germline ends. Germline V gene data show CDR1 as SGHRS and CDR2 as YFSETQ. CDR3 in DNA: TGCGCCAGCAGCTTGGAGTCAGAAGAGACCCAGTACTTC. It codes for CASSLESEETQYF.

The chain is built from TRBV6-5 and TRBJ1-1, with unresolved D. With 0 bases removed from V and 6 bases from J, the gap between germline ends came to 14 bases. CDR1 MNHEY and CDR2 SVGAGI come from the germline V gene. The CDR3 sequence is 15 residues long. The CDR3 DNA is TGTGCCAGCAGTTACTCGATGGCGGTTTCGGCTGAAGCTTTCTTT. Residues: CASSYSMAVSAEAFF.

This clonotype rates as medium-sized. The V gene is TRBV12-3 or TRBV12-4, the J gene TRBJ1-2; 7 bases line up with TRBD1. The V gene end was trimmed by 5 bases and the J gene end by 2 bases; junction bases not matched to a gene: 2. CDR3 length: 13 amino acids. CDR3 region: CASSPGQNYGYTF. CDR3 nucleotides: TGTGCCAGCAGTCCGGGACAGAACTATGGCTACACCTTC.

The chain uses TRBV6-1 and TRBJ2-1; perhaps D is TRBD1 or TRBD2 (6 bases each). The J call may be mistaken, given a closer DNA end match to TRBJ2-7. Germline V CDR1 and CDR2: MNHNS, SASEGT. The CDR3 loop spans 14 amino acids. CDR3 sequence reads: CASSDLGGPYEQYF. The CDR3 DNA reads TGTGCCAGCAGTGACTTAGGGGGGCCGTATGAGCAGTACTTC.

By share of the sample, this clonotype is large. This chain links TRBV7-8 with TRBJ2-2; no reliable D call. Germline V lookup: CDR1 SGHVS, CDR2 FQNEAQ. Trimming pared 4 bases from V and 0 bases from J, leaving 6 bases between. CDR3 length: 14 amino acids. CDR3 DNA sequence: TGTGCCAGCAGCTCCTTTACGAACACCGGGGAGCTGTTTTTT. It specifies CASSSFTNTGELFF. The whole variable domain, filled in from reference TRBV7-8 and TRBJ2-2, reads GAGVSQSPRYKVAKRGQDVALRCDPISGHVSLFWYQQALGQGPEFLTYFQNEAQLDKSGLPSDRFFAERPEGSVSTLKIQRTQQEDSAVYLCASSSFTNTGELFFGEGSRLTVL.

This clonotype was detected only once. This chain uses TRBV6-1 with TRBJ2-3; 7 bases line up with TRBD1. V lost 3 bases and J lost 6; bases outside the gene matches: 9. Germline values: CDR1 MNHNS, CDR2 SASEGT. The CDR3 contains 15 residues. CDR3 amino acids: CASSDLQGKTDTQYF. In DNA, the CDR3 is TGTGCCAGCAGTGATCTACAGGGGAAGACGGATACGCAGTATTTT.

As regards this clonotype: A much larger clone is a single base away; this may be a read error. The chain has TRBV2 and TRBJ2-4; 8 bases agree with TRBD2. Per germline, CDR1 SNHLY and CDR2 FYNNEI. V lost 4 bases to trimming and J lost 13 bases; unmatched junction nucleotides: 15. This CDR3 has 15 amino acids. The CDR3 DNA reads as TGTGCCAGCAGTGCCAGCGCGGGAGGATTAAATGAGCAGTACTTC. The encoded protein is CASSASAGGLNEQYF.

This clonotype was observed a few times. This may come from a read error, since a much larger clone is one base off. J is TRBJ2-1 and V is TRBV7-2; D gene unclear. Near its end, the DNA agrees better with TRBJ2-7, so the J call may be wrong. The CDR3 extends over 13 amino acids. Germline V gene lookup returns CDR1 SGHTA and CDR2 FQGNSA. The CDR3 loop is CASSFSQNNEQYF. CDR3 DNA: TGTGCCAGCAGCTTTTCCCAAAACAATGAGCAGTACTTC.

CDR3 sequence: CASSEMAGESNEQFF. CDR3 in DNA: TGTGCCAGCAGTGAAATGGCGGGAGAGTCCAATGAGCAGTTCTTC. V and J are TRBV6-1 and TRBJ2-1, with TRBD2 matching over 7 bases. CDR3 size: 15 residues. V dropped 2 bases and J dropped 6; count of bases not matched to a gene: 7. CDR1 MNHNS and CDR2 SASEGT come from the germline V gene.

Note on this clonotype: One end of the junction is discordant with germline, which a read error may explain. The V gene is TRBV6-1, the J gene TRBJ2-3, with TRBD2 matching over 8 bases. The CDR3 spans 16 residues. Germline V lookup: CDR1 MNHNS, CDR2 SASEGT. The CDR3 loop is CASAGGGGGGEDTQYF. The DNA of the CDR3 is TGTGCCAGCGCGGGGGGAGGGGGGGGGGGCGAAGATACGCAGTATTTC.

J is TRBJ2-1 and V is TRBV7-6; D uncertain. The CDR3 runs to 13 residues. V lost 1 base to trimming and J lost 5 bases, with 6 bases between them. In germline, CDR1 is SGHVS, CDR2 FNYEAQ. The CDR3 loop is CASSLEVDNEQFF. CDR3 sequence (DNA): TGTGCCAGCAGCTTAGAGGTCGACAATGAGCAGTTCTTC.

This clonotype was observed a few times. The chain uses TRBV5-4 and TRBJ1-2, with TRBD1 identical over 9 bases. V trimming: 4 bases; J trimming: 1 base; junction bases outside the gene matches: 11. CDR3 length equals 17 residues. The V gene's germline CDR1 is SGHNT and CDR2 YYREEE (reference sequence). CDR3 bases: TGTGCCAGCAGCCCGACGACAGGGGGTGCTCTTAACTATGGCTACACCTTC. Encoded protein: CASSPTTGGALNYGYTF.

CDR3 loop: CASIRDTYNEQFF. In DNA, the CDR3 is TGTGCCAGCATTAGGGATACCTACAATGAGCAGTTCTTC. The rearrangement links TRBV6-5 to TRBJ2-1; D is unclear. CDR1 is MNHEY and CDR2 is SVGAGI in the germline V gene. The V gene lost 7 bases and the J gene lost 2 bases, with 9 bases spanning the gap. The CDR3 extends over 13 amino acids.

This clonotype was recorded a few times. The chain combines TRBV6-1 with TRBJ2-1; 7 bases agree with TRBD1. The V segment lost 6 bases and the J segment 0 bases; nucleotides outside the gene matches: 5. Germline lookup yields CDR1 MNHNS and CDR2 SASEGT. The CDR3 covers 15 residues. CDR3 sequence reads: CASREDRSSYNEQFF. The CDR3 DNA follows: TGTGCCAGCAGGGAGGACAGGAGCTCCTACAATGAGCAGTTCTTC.

The chain uses TRBV6-5 and TRBJ2-2; D might be TRBD1 or TRBD2, each matching 5 bases. CDR1 is MNHEY and CDR2 is SVGAGI in the germline V gene. The CDR3 extends over 16 amino acids. Trimming took 1 base from V and 2 from J, leaving 11 bases between them. This chain's CDR3 is CASSYYGTANTGELFF. The CDR3 DNA reads as TGTGCCAGCAGTTACTACGGGACGGCAAACACCGGGGAGCTGTTTTTT.

This clonotype occurred many times. The chain links TRBV6-5 to TRBJ2-1; 9 bases are a match to TRBD2. Germline V gene lookup returns CDR1 MNHEY and CDR2 SVGAGI. V was clipped by 3 bases and J by 4 bases; unmatched bases: 7. CDR3 length equals 16 residues. The CDR3 loop reads CASSYSGGRGYNEQFF. Written as DNA, the CDR3 is TGTGCCAGCAGTTATTCGGGCGGGAGGGGGTACAATGAGCAGTTCTTC.

This clonotype is judged large. The genes are TRBV7-6 and TRBJ2-5; weak D call: TRBD1 (6 bases). V lost 7 bases to trimming and J lost 1 base, with 16 bases between them. Germline V lookup: CDR1 SGHVS, CDR2 FNYEAQ. CDR3 length: 15 amino acids. CDR3 nucleotides: TGTGCCAGCACCCCCCTGGGGGCCGTCCAAGAGACCCAGTACTTC. Translating it yields CASTPLGAVQETQYF.

Concerning this clonotype itself: This clone may be a read error of a much larger clone one base away. The V call is TRBV6-1, the J call TRBJ2-1, with TRBD2 as a possible D gene (6 bases). CDR1 and CDR2 (germline): MNHNS, SASEGT. This CDR3 is 15 amino acids long. Trimming removed 8 bases from V and 10 bases from J, with 24 bases in between. CDR3 sequence: CASLDRRLVTHEQFF. Written as DNA, the CDR3 is TGTGCCAGCCTGGACCGGAGACTAGTGACCCACGAGCAGTTCTTC.

As concerns this clonotype: A much larger clonotype is one base distant, so this may be a read error. The genes are TRBV6-1 and TRBJ2-3; D is undetermined. The CDR3 has 11 residues. V dropped 8 bases and J dropped 2 bases, with 5 bases sitting between them. Germline CDR1 MNHNS, CDR2 SASEGT. The chain's CDR3 is CASGITDTQYF. Written as DNA, the CDR3 is TGTGCCAGCGGAATCACAGATACGCAGTATTTT.